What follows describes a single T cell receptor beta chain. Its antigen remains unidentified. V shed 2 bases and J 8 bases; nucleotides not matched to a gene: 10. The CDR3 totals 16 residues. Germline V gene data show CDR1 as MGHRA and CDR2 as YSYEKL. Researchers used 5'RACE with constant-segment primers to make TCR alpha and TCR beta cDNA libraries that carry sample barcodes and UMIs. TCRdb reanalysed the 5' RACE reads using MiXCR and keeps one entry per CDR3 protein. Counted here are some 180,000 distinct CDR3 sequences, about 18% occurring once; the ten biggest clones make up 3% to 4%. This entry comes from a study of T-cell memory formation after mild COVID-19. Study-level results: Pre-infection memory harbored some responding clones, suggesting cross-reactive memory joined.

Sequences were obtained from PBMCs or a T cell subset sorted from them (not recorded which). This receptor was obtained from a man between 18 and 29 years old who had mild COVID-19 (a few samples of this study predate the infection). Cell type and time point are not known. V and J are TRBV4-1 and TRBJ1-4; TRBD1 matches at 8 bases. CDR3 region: CASSQPRTGFREKLFF. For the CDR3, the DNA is TGCGCCAGCAGCCAACCTCGGACAGGGTTCCGGGAAAAACTGTTTTTT.